This TCR beta chain was sequenced for a study of breast tumors, draining lymph nodes, adjacent tissues. TCRdb re-called the multiplex PCR reads through MiXCR, storing one row per CDR3 protein. The sample records 140,000 or so distinct CDR3 sequences, 30% to 35% being singletons. Samples came from axillary lymph nodes draining the breast cancer. Germline-derived CDR1 and CDR2 are LNHDA and SQIVND (reference sequence). The CDR3 covers 14 residues. Concerning this clonotype: The antigen is not known. One end of the junction varies from germline; a read error may be responsible.

Study observations and caveats: Tumors had less TCR diversity than lymph nodes, more than nontumor tissue. Compared with basal-like, luminal-like tumors shared significantly more repertoire with nontumor tissue. Tumor T cell lymph node origin was a supported hypothesis, not proven. Findings are consistent with lymph node origin and intratumoral expansion of most tumor T cells.

The TCR sequence derives from a female donor with breast cancer. Some clones in this sample may be carry-over from other donors' samples. The V call is TRBV19, the J call TRBJ1-4; D call uncertain. Sequencing used axillary lymph node tissue. The CDR3 loop reads CANSTSSAGEKLFF. CDR3 in DNA: TGTGCCAATAGTACATCATCCGCTGGGGAAAAACTGTTTTTT.